This TCR beta chain emerged from a study of CD8 T cells in Susac syndrome. Whole-study findings and limits: It was acknowledged by the study that relatively few individuals were included in its TCR sequencing and HLA analysis.

This clonotype has just one count. Its target is not known. Sequencing of TCR beta drew on CD8+ and CD4+ T cells from blood. With random hexamers, 0.5 to 1 ug RNA was reverse transcribed. Amplification of TCR beta CDR3 across 54 Vbeta and 13 Jbeta was performed with immunoSEQ multiplex PCR. TCRdb independently ran MiXCR on the immunoSEQ multiplex PCR reads; one entry per CDR3 protein. This sample has under 200,000 distinct CDR3 sequences, with roughly 94% found just once. V was clipped by 2 bases and J by 7 bases; unmatched bases: 16. Germline assignment: CDR1 MNHEY and CDR2 SVGAGI. The CDR3 runs to 17 residues.

The receptor comes from a human donor in good health. The chain has TRBV6-5 and TRBJ1-1, with 7 bases aligning to TRBD1. Source material: CD4+ T cells from PBMCs. The CDR3 loop is CASSYGSGGGLAGEAFF. The CDR3 DNA reads TGTGCCAGCAGTTACGGCAGTGGAGGGGGCTTGGCCGGTGAAGCTTTCTTT.